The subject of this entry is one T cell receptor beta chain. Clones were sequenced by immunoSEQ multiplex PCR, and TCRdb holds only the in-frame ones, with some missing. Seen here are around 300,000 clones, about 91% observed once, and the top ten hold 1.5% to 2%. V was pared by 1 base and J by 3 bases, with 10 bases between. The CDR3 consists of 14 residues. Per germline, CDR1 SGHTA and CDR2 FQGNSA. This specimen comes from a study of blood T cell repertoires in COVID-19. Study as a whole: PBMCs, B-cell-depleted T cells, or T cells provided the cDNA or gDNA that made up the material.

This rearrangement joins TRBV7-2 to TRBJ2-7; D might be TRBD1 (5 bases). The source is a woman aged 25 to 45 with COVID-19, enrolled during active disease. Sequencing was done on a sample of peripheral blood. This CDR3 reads CASSLGQGYYEQYF. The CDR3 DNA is TGTGCCAGCAGCTTAGGGCAGGGCTACTACGAGCAGTACTTC.